This TCR beta chain came from a study of shared clonotypes between healthy human individuals. Looked up from germline, CDR1 is LNHDA and CDR2 is SQIVND (reference sequence). Trimming stripped 1 base from V and 6 bases from J, with 16 bases between. The CDR3 is made up of 16 amino acids. The method was immunoSEQ multiplex PCR; TCRdb's version includes in-frame clones alone and lacks a portion of them. The sample has more than 400,000 clones; approximately 95% are singletons. V usage is TRBV19 and J usage is TRBJ2-1; weak D call: TRBD1 (6 bases). The sequence derives from a woman in her twenties or thirties in good health. The specimen sequenced was naive CD4+ T cells sorted from blood. Subset given: CD45RA+ positively selected. The CDR3 DNA is TGTGCCAGTAGTATAGCCGCGACAGGCCGTCGCAATGAGCAGTTCTTC. Translating it yields CASSIAATGRRNEQFF.